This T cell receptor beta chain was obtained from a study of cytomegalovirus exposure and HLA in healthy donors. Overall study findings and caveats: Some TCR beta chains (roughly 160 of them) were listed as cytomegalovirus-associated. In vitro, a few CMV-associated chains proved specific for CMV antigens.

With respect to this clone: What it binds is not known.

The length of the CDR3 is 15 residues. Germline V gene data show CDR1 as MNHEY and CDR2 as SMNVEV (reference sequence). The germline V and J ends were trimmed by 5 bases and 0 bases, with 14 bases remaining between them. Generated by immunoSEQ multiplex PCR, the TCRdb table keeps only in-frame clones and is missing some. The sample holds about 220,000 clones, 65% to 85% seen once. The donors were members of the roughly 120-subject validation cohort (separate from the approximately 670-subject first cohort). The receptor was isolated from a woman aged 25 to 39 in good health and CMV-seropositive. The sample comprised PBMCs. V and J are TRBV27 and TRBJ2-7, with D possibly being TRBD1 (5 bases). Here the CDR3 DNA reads TGTGCCAGCAGTCATACAGGCCGAAGCTCCTACGAGCAGTACTTC. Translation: CASSHTGRSSYEQYF.